This is a list of T cell receptor beta chains from one sample in a study of chemoradiotherapy in HPV16-positive cancers. Measured with immunoSEQ multiplex PCR; TCRdb has only the in-frame clones, and not every one. The data hold about 17,000 clones, with over 85% observed a single time. Sequences were derived from blood, sampled from a patient who underwent chemoradiotherapy. These receptors all stem from a human donor with HPV-associated anogenital cancer. CDR3s include the opening cysteine and the closing phenylalanine or tryptophan. The D gene is left open where the match is weak. Some rows have no size entry. The others give once, few or many, or a class for an expanded clone.

d_gene | abundance | j_gene | v_gene | CDR3aa | CDR3nt
. | . | TRBJ1-1 | TRBV10-3 | CAIRPGTGSEAFF | TGTGCCATCAGACCGGGGACGGGCTCTGAAGCTTTCTTT
TRBD1 | . | TRBJ2-7 | TRBV5-4 | CASSLGPTGGASYEQYF | TGTGCCAGCAGCTTGGGCCCAACAGGGGGCGCCTCCTACGAGCAGTACTTC
TRBD2 | . | TRBJ2-7 | TRBV6-6 | CASSYGGRGSYEQYF | TGTGCCAGCAGTTACGGCGGGAGGGGGTCCTACGAGCAGTACTTC
TRBD2 | . | TRBJ2-7 | TRBV5-4 | CASSASGGPFYEQYF | TGTGCCAGCAGCGCAAGCGGGGGCCCGTTCTACGAGCAGTACTTC
TRBD2 | . | TRBJ2-3 | TRBV2 | CASNRRGGREDTQYF | TGTGCCAGCAATAGGCGGGGGGGCCGCGAGGATACGCAGTATTTT
TRBD1 | . | TRBJ1-4 | TRBV15 | CATSREDRGYEKLFF | TGTGCCACCAGCAGAGAGGACAGGGGATATGAAAAACTGTTTTTT
TRBD2 | . | TRBJ2-5 | TRBV7-2 | CASKRTSGGATETQYF | TGTGCCAGCAAGAGGACTAGCGGAGGCGCCACAGAGACCCAGTACTTC
TRBD1 | once | TRBJ2-1 | TRBV7-9 | CASSSRDSKVWEQFF | TGTGCCAGCAGCTCCCGGGACAGTAAGGTTTGGGAGCAGTTCTTC
. | . | TRBJ2-1 | TRBV2 | CASTPQRTSSYNEQFF | TGTGCCAGCACCCCCCAGCGTACTAGCTCCTACAATGAGCAGTTCTTC
TRBD1 | . | TRBJ2-6 | TRBV19 | CASMKIRDSFSGANVLTF | TGTGCCAGTATGAAGATCCGGGACAGTTTCTCTGGGGCCAACGTCCTGACTTTC
. | . | TRBJ2-3 | TRBV5-1 | CASNGAPGDTQYF | TGCGCCAGCAACGGGGCCCCGGGAGATACGCAGTATTTT
. | . | TRBJ1-1 | TRBV11-2 | CASSPWIRGAGTEAFF | TGTGCCAGCAGCCCGTGGATACGGGGGGCTGGCACTGAAGCTTTCTTT
. | . | TRBJ2-2 | TRBV6-5 | CASTKALYTGELFF | TGTGCCAGCACTAAAGCCTTGTACACCGGGGAGCTGTTTTTT
. | . | TRBJ1-2 | TRBV15 | CATSRDAGYGYTF | TGTGCCACCAGCAGAGATGCGGGCTATGGCTACACCTTC
. | . | TRBJ2-3 | TRBV7-9 | CASSSTLSTDTQYF | TGTGCCAGCAGCTCTACACTTAGCACAGATACGCAGTATTTT
. | . | TRBJ2-7 | TRBV2 | CASSLRRDWQYF | TGTGCCAGCAGTCTAAGAAGGGACTGGCAGTACTTC
. | . | TRBJ1-2 | TRBV19 | CASSEQLIYGYTF | TGTGCCAGTAGTGAACAGCTCATCTATGGCTACACCTTC
. | . | TRBJ1-4 | TRBV28 | CASSLWGRSNEKLFF | TGTGCCAGCAGTTTATGGGGACGGTCTAATGAAAAACTGTTTTTT
. | . | TRBJ1-2 | TRBV4-1 | CASSSGPPGYTF | TGCGCCAGCAGCTCGGGCCCGCCTGGCTACACCTTC
. | . | TRBJ2-1 | TRBV14 | CASSPLEGRMAGASYNEQFF | TGTGCCAGCAGCCCTCTTGAGGGTCGGATGGCGGGGGCCTCCTACAATGAGCAGTTCTTC
TRBD1 | . | TRBJ1-6 | TRBV2 | CASTSGTGRAPLHF | TGTGCCAGCACCTCCGGGACAGGGAGGGCACCCCTCCACTTT
TRBD1 | . | TRBJ2-1 | TRBV4-1 | CASSPLQGEYNEQFF | TGCGCCAGCAGCCCCCTACAGGGGGAGTACAATGAGCAGTTCTTC
. | . | TRBJ2-3 | TRBV21-1 | CASSSRSFILTGGAVDTQYF | TGTGCCAGCAGCTCCCGAAGCTTTATTTTGACAGGGGGCGCGGTAGATACGCAGTATTTT
. | . | TRBJ1-1 | TRBV11-2 | CASSLGQSYYTEAFF | TGTGCCAGCAGCTTGGGGCAGAGCTATTACACTGAAGCTTTCTTT
TRBD1 | . | TRBJ2-2 | TRBV6-4 | CASSIDRDTGELFF | TGTGCCAGCAGTATAGACAGGGACACCGGGGAGCTGTTTTTT
TRBD1 | . | TRBJ1-1 | TRBV5-4 | CASSLRTGGNTEAFF | TGTGCCAGCAGCCTACGGACAGGGGGGAACACTGAAGCTTTCTTT
TRBD1 | . | TRBJ2-1 | TRBV5-1 | CASTTGGGSYNEQFF | TGCGCCAGTACGACAGGGGGAGGGTCCTACAATGAGCAGTTCTTC
. | . | TRBJ1-4 | TRBV27 | CASSKQGGGEKLFF | TGTGCCAGCAGTAAACAGGGCGGGGGTGAAAAACTGTTTTTT
. | . | TRBJ1-2 | TRBV5-6 | CASSLSWLPGFGYTF | TGTGCCAGCAGTTTAAGTTGGCTGCCGGGGTTTGGCTACACCTTC
TRBD1 | . | TRBJ1-2 | TRBV2 | CASSDRRGGGAGYTF | TGTGCCAGCAGTGATAGAAGGGGAGGGGGCGCGGGCTACACCTTC
. | few | TRBJ2-7 | TRBV25-1 | CASSEFLQQYF | TGTGCCAGCAGTGAATTTTTACAGCAGTACTTC
. | . | TRBJ2-1 | TRBV4-2 | CASSQVRGNEQFF | TGTGCCAGCAGCCAAGTCCGCGGCAATGAGCAGTTCTTC
TRBD1 | . | TRBJ1-2 | TRBV4-1 | CASSLEDRGSYGYTF | TGCGCCAGCAGCCTGGAGGACAGGGGGAGTTATGGCTACACCTTC
TRBD1 | . | TRBJ1-5 | TRBV7-7 | CASSQTGEVSNQPQHF | TGTGCTAGCAGTCAGACAGGGGAGGTAAGCAATCAGCCCCAGCATTTT
TRBD2 | . | TRBJ2-7 | TRBV27 | CASSPAGAGGPYEQYF | TGTGCCAGCAGTCCCGCAGGAGCGGGAGGTCCCTACGAGCAGTACTTC
. | few | TRBJ1-6 | TRBV30 | CAWSAHLRAPNSPLHF | TGTGCCTGGAGTGCCCACTTGAGGGCCCCCAATTCACCCCTCCACTTT
. | . | TRBJ2-3 | TRBV7-5 | CARSHNSTGAPRSTDTQYF | TGTGCCAGAAGTCATAACTCCACGGGAGCCCCTAGGAGCACAGATACGCAGTATTTT
. | . | TRBJ2-7 | TRBV10-1 | CASGVSSYEQYF | TGCGCCAGCGGGGTAAGCTCCTACGAGCAGTACTTC
TRBD2 | . | TRBJ2-1 | TRBV2 | CASREFGTSGRNEQFF | TGTGCCAGCAGGGAATTTGGGACTAGCGGGAGGAATGAGCAGTTCTTC
TRBD2 | . | TRBJ2-2 | TRBV7-9 | CASSSTSSHANTGELFF | TGTGCCAGCAGCTCGACTAGCAGCCACGCGAACACCGGGGAGCTGTTTTTT
TRBD2 | . | TRBJ2-5 | TRBV25-1 | CASSDNSGRRETQYF | TGTGCCAGCAGTGATAATAGCGGGAGACGAGAGACCCAGTACTTC
TRBD2 | . | TRBJ2-1 | TRBV19 | CASRELAGVANEQFF | TGTGCCAGTAGGGAACTAGCGGGAGTTGCCAATGAGCAGTTCTTC
. | . | TRBJ1-2 | TRBV30 | CAWSVGGGFNYGYTF | TGTGCCTGGAGTGTAGGGGGGGGATTTAACTATGGCTACACCTTC
. | . | TRBJ1-5 | TRBV30 | CAWSKGSSNQPQHF | TGTGCCTGGAGTAAGGGGTCTAGCAATCAGCCCCAGCATTTT
. | . | TRBJ2-7 | TRBV7-9 | CASSPQDHYEQYF | TGTGCCAGCAGCCCCCAGGACCACTACGAGCAGTACTTC
. | once | TRBJ2-7 | TRBV5-4 | CASSLWTDSYEQYF | TGTGCCAGCAGCCTCTGGACAGACTCCTACGAGCAGTACTTC
. | . | TRBJ1-1 | TRBV6-6 | CASSSQGGTEAFF | TGTGCCAGCAGCTCACAGGGAGGCACTGAAGCTTTCTTT
. | few | TRBJ1-6 | TRBV6-1 | CASSERAENSPLHF | TGTGCCAGCAGTGAACGGGCGGAGAATTCACCCCTCCACTTT
. | . | TRBJ1-5 | TRBV28 | CASSLTGYDQPQHF | TGTGCCAGCAGTTTAACAGGGTATGATCAGCCCCAGCATTTT
TRBD2 | . | TRBJ2-1 | TRBV7-2 | CASSLGLAGGDEQFF | TGTGCCAGCAGCTTAGGCCTAGCGGGGGGGGATGAGCAGTTCTTC
. | . | TRBJ1-1 | TRBV27 | CASSFRRNTEAFF | TGTGCCAGCAGTTTCAGACGAAACACTGAAGCTTTCTTT
. | . | TRBJ1-3 | TRBV6-1 | CASKGDLGGNTIYF | TGTGCCAGCAAGGGGGACTTGGGTGGAAACACCATATATTTT
. | . | TRBJ2-5 | TRBV23-1 | CASSRGTGQETQYF | TGCGCCAGCAGTCGGGGAACAGGTCAAGAGACCCAGTACTTC
. | once | TRBJ1-6 | TRBV7-2 | CASRVGGSYNSPLHF | TGTGCCAGCAGAGTGGGGGGATCCTATAATTCACCCCTCCACTTT
. | . | TRBJ2-7 | TRBV5-1 | CASSLGQDYEQYF | TGCGCCAGCAGCTTGGGACAGGATTACGAGCAGTACTTC